These T cell receptor beta chains were read from a single sample in a study of beta chain features in type 1 diabetes. The method was immunoSEQ multiplex PCR; TCRdb's version includes in-frame clones alone and lacks a portion of them. The table has over 20,000 clones, roughly 53% seen once. Sequencing was carried out using stem cell memory CD4+ T cells from blood. The origin of the receptors is a man aged 25-45 years with type 1 diabetes. The CDR3 runs from the conserved cysteine through the conserved F or W. The D gene is left open where the match is weak. Only part of the rows carry a size: once, few, many, or a class if the clone is expanded.

V	J	size	D	DNA	CDR3
TRBV2	TRBJ1-2	NA	NA	TGTGCCAGTGCCGGGACGGGGGGTTTGTTTGGCTACACCTTC	CASAGTGGLFGYTF
TRBV6-5	TRBJ1-1	NA	NA	TGTGCCATCAGTGTCTCAGGGCACACTGAAGCTTTCTTT	CAISVSGHTEAFF
TRBV27	TRBJ2-7	NA	TRBD2	TGTGCCAGCAGGGTCCCGGTCGGGACTAGCGCAAACGAGCAGTACTTC	CASRVPVGTSANEQYF
TRBV19	TRBJ1-3	NA	NA	TGTGCCAGTAGTATTGTGGACAGCTCTGGAAACACCATATATTTT	CASSIVDSSGNTIYF
TRBV5-1	TRBJ2-5	NA	TRBD1	TGCGCCAGCAGCTTGGGATTACAGGGGCGTCAAGAGACCCAGTACTTC	CASSLGLQGRQETQYF
TRBV30	TRBJ1-1	few	TRBD1	TGTGCCTGGAGCGACAGGGGGCTAATGAACACTGAAGCTTTCTTT	CAWSDRGLMNTEAFF
TRBV19	TRBJ1-2	NA	TRBD1	TGTGCCAGTACTCCAGACGGACAGGCTTCTAACTATGGCTACACCTTC	CASTPDGQASNYGYTF
TRBV9	TRBJ2-5	NA	NA	TGTGCCAGCAGCGTAGGAGGGTTAAGGGAGACCCAGTACTTC	CASSVGGLRETQYF
TRBV7-2	TRBJ2-7	few	NA	TGTGCCAGCAACCTTGGCCGCGGGCCCTACGAGCAGTACTTC	CASNLGRGPYEQYF
TRBV5-4	TRBJ1-3	NA	TRBD1	TGTGCCAGCACCATCGGACAGGGTCCTAAATCTGGAAACACCATATATTTT	CASTIGQGPKSGNTIYF
TRBV25-1	TRBJ2-7	NA	TRBD1	TGTGCCAGCAGTTGGGGGGGACAGGGGGGCAACGAGCAGTACTTC	CASSWGGQGGNEQYF
TRBV5-1	TRBJ1-2	NA	NA	TGCGCCAGCAGCAAGAACCCAGGGGACTATGGCTACACCTTC	CASSKNPGDYGYTF
TRBV7-9	TRBJ1-4	few	NA	TGTGCCAGCAGCCACGCAGGGTCTGGTGAAAAACTGTTTTTT	CASSHAGSGEKLFF
TRBV7-9	TRBJ1-1	NA	NA	TGTGCCAGCAGCCCCGGACACATGGGAACTGAAGCTTTCTTT	CASSPGHMGTEAFF
TRBV5-5	TRBJ1-2	NA	NA	TGTGCCAGCAGCTTACACCTCAACTATGGCTACACCTTC	CASSLHLNYGYTF
TRBV5-6	TRBJ1-2	NA	TRBD1	TGTGCCAGCAGCATGGGACAGGACTATGGCTACACCTTC	CASSMGQDYGYTF
TRBV19	TRBJ2-2	few	NA	TGTGCCAGTAGTAGTCAGGGGTACCCGAACACCGGGGAGCTGTTTTTT	CASSSQGYPNTGELFF
TRBV9	TRBJ1-3	NA	NA	TGTGCCAGCAGCGTAGGGGAGCTTACTGGAAACACCATATATTTT	CASSVGELTGNTIYF
TRBV19	TRBJ1-5	few	TRBD1	TGTGCCAAACAGGGGGCTCAGCCCCAGCATTTT	CAKQGAQPQHF
TRBV30	TRBJ1-4	NA	TRBD1	TGTGCCTGGTCCCGGACAGGGAAGAACGAAAAACTGTTTTTT	CAWSRTGKNEKLFF
TRBV27	TRBJ2-2	NA	TRBD1	TGTGCCAGCAGTCCCGGGACAGCGAACACCGGGGAGCTGTTTTTT	CASSPGTANTGELFF
TRBV2	TRBJ1-6	NA	NA	TGTGCCAGCAGTGGCCAGGGAAGAGGATCACCCCTCCACTTT	CASSGQGRGSPLHF
TRBV7-8	TRBJ2-7	NA	TRBD1	TGTGCCAGCAGCAGCCGGGACAGTCTTTGGGACGAGCAGTACTTC	CASSSRDSLWDEQYF
TRBV5-4	TRBJ1-2	once	NA	TGTGCCAGCAGTGCCGGGACACAGAGGTATGGCTACACCTTC	CASSAGTQRYGYTF
TRBV18	TRBJ2-1	NA	NA	TGTGCCAGCTCCCAGGGTCAACAGAACAATGAGCAGTTCTTC	CASSQGQQNNEQFF
TRBV5-1	TRBJ1-2	once	NA	TGCGCCAGCAGCTTGGATCCAGACTCTAACTATGGCTACACCTTC	CASSLDPDSNYGYTF
TRBV11-2	TRBJ2-7	NA	NA	TGTGCCAGCAGCTTAGTAGGGAGTGAGCAGTACTTC	CASSLVGSEQYF
TRBV18	TRBJ2-7	NA	TRBD1	TGTGCCAGCTCCACGGGACAGGGATACGAGCAGTACTTC	CASSTGQGYEQYF
TRBV6-6	TRBJ1-2	few	NA	TGTGCCAGCAGTCCTAATCCAGACACGGACTATGGCTACACCTTC	CASSPNPDTDYGYTF
TRBV25-1	TRBJ2-3	NA	NA	TGTGCCAGCAGTGATTCCAAGAGCCACAGCACAGATACGCAGTATTTT	CASSDSKSHSTDTQYF
TRBV6-1	TRBJ2-5	few	NA	TGTGCCAGCAGCCCGGGGGTCCAAGAGACCCAGTACTTC	CASSPGVQETQYF
TRBV9	TRBJ2-2	NA	TRBD2	TGTGCCAGCAGCGAAAAGCGGGGGGGCGACACCGGGGAGCTGTTTTTT	CASSEKRGGDTGELFF
TRBV7-2	TRBJ2-5	few	TRBD1	TGTGCCAGCAGCTTCCTACAGGGGGCGCGTACAGAGACCCAGTACTTC	CASSFLQGARTETQYF
TRBV5-1	TRBJ2-1	NA	TRBD1	TGCGCCAGCAGCTTGCAGGGGGCCACCTACAATGAGCAGTTCTTC	CASSLQGATYNEQFF
TRBV11-2	TRBJ2-1	few	NA	TGTGCCAGCAGCTTAGACATAGGGGCCCACAATGAGCAGTTCTTC	CASSLDIGAHNEQFF
TRBV9	TRBJ2-7	few	NA	TGTGCCAGCAGCCCTTCGACAGGTAGCTCCTACGAGCAGTACTTC	CASSPSTGSSYEQYF
TRBV2	TRBJ2-1	NA	NA	TGTGCCAGCAGCCCCCGCGGGCTCTCCTACAATGAGCAGTTCTTC	CASSPRGLSYNEQFF
TRBV2	TRBJ2-7	NA	TRBD2	TGTGCCAGCAGTCCTAGGGCGGGGGAGCGGAACGAGCAGTACTTC	CASSPRAGERNEQYF